One sample yielded the 24 T cell receptor beta chains listed below, sequenced in a study of blood T cells in healthy people across ages. Sample-barcoded 5' priming and a J-beta primer mix drove a second PCR of roughly 7 to 11 cycles. TCRdb recomputed calls from the 5' RACE reads with MiXCR, one row per CDR3 protein. The repertoire holds approximately 290,000 distinct CDR3 sequences, with about 25% as singletons. Sample: blood. Receptors were obtained from a woman aged 65 to 85 in good health.

There are many counts of this clonotype. The J gene is TRBJ2-1, the V gene TRBV12-3 or TRBV12-4; 14 nucleotides agree with TRBD2. V shed 6 bases and J 8 bases; nucleotides not matched to a gene: 6. The CDR3 extends over 15 amino acids. The CDR3 loop is CASSPGTSGSYEQFF. CDR3 coding DNA: TGTGCCAGCAGCCCCGGGACTAGCGGGAGCTATGAGCAGTTCTTC.

The chain combines TRBV9 with TRBJ1-1; no firm D call. Germline V gene sequence: CDR1 SGDLS, CDR2 YYNGEE. The V and J ends lost 2 bases and 1 base respectively, with 12 bases between them. The CDR3 runs to 15 residues. The CDR3 DNA is TGTGCCAGCAGCGTCGTGGCAGGAGCGAACACTGAAGCTTTCTTT. Translation: CASSVVAGANTEAFF. The full variable domain, with the rest looked up from reference TRBV9 and TRBJ1-1, is DSGVTQTPKHLITATGQRVTLRCSPRSGDLSVYWYQQSLDQGLQFLIQYYNGEERAKGNILERFSAQQFPDLHSELNLSSLELGDSALYFCASSVVAGANTEAFFGQGTRLTVV.

This clonotype was seen a few times. The chain has TRBV28 and TRBJ1-2; D is perhaps TRBD1 (6 bases). Deletions cut 5 bases from V and 8 bases from J, with 12 bases between. The CDR3 is 12 amino acids. Germline values: CDR1 MDHEN, CDR2 SYDVKM. DNA of the CDR3: TGTGCCAGCAGTCGCCACAGGGACGGCTACACCTTC. Residues: CASSRHRDGYTF.

The chain recombines TRBV11-2 with TRBJ1-2, with a weak D call TRBD1 (5 bases). V was shortened by 0 bases and J by 4 bases, with 12 bases between the two germline ends. The length of the CDR3 is 15 residues. Germline assignment: CDR1 SGHAT and CDR2 FQNNGV. CDR3 sequence: CASSLEYRQGYGYTF. CDR3 nucleotides: TGTGCCAGCAGCTTAGAATACCGCCAGGGCTATGGCTACACCTTC.

This clonotype has more than one count but fewer than ten. The J gene is TRBJ2-7, the V gene TRBV6-5, with a tentative D call TRBD2 (6 bases). With 4 bases removed from V and 5 bases from J, the gap between germline ends came to 18 bases. This CDR3 is built from 15 residues. CDR1 and CDR2 (germline): MNHEY, SVGAGI. The CDR3 spells CASSLGPGGGHEQYF. The CDR3 DNA reads as TGTGCCAGCAGTTTAGGGCCTGGCGGAGGGCACGAGCAGTACTTC.

This sequence joins TRBV6-5 and TRBJ1-6, with D possibly being TRBD1 (5 bases). The CDR3 totals 14 residues. Trimming stripped 7 bases from V and 11 bases from J, with 18 bases between. CDR1 is MNHEY and CDR2 is SVGAGI in the germline V gene. CDR3 loop: CASIPFRGKAPLHF. The CDR3 coding sequence is TGTGCCAGCATCCCCTTTAGGGGAAAGGCACCCCTCCACTTT.

This clonotype has a handful of counts. DNA for the CDR3: TGTGCCGTCCAATCGGCGGGACTAGGTAACATTCAGTACTTC. As protein: CAVQSAGLGNIQYF. The chain recombines TRBV6-1 with TRBJ2-4; 8 bases agree with TRBD2. This CDR3 is 14 amino acids long. The V segment lost 11 bases and the J segment 7 bases; nucleotides outside the gene matches: 13. Germline V lookup: CDR1 MNHNS, CDR2 SASEGT.

In this sample, this clonotype turned up many times. V gene TRBV4-1 combines with J gene TRBJ2-5; 9 bases are a match to TRBD2. The V and J ends lost 1 base and 2 bases, in that order; junction bases with no gene match: 8. The CDR3 sequence is 17 residues long. CDR1 is MGHRA, CDR2 YSYEKL, per germline. The CDR3 loop reads CASSQAAAGGSQETQYF. The DNA for the CDR3 is TGCGCCAGCAGCCAAGCTGCAGCGGGAGGATCACAAGAGACCCAGTACTTC.

This chain connects TRBV7-2 to TRBJ2-3, with 9 positions matching TRBD2. The CDR3 covers 14 residues. J lost 9 bases, V lost 5 bases, and 9 bases had no gene match. In germline, CDR1 is SGHTA, CDR2 FQGNSA. The CDR3 region has the DNA TGTGCCAGCAGCCCCTTAGCGGGAGATGGCACGCAGTATTTT. As protein: CASSPLAGDGTQYF.

A few counts support this clonotype. The rearrangement links TRBV18 to TRBJ2-5; 9 bases match TRBD2. The V segment lost 2 bases and the J segment 2 bases; nucleotides outside the gene matches: 3. The CDR3 totals 15 residues. The germline gives CDR1 KGHSH, CDR2 LQKENI. The CDR3 is CASSPASGEQETQYF. Written as DNA, the CDR3 is TGTGCCAGCTCACCAGCTAGCGGGGAGCAAGAGACCCAGTACTTC.

This clonotype was counted ten times or more. The chain employs TRBV28 and TRBJ1-4; no definite D call. Per the germline V gene, CDR1 is MDHEN and CDR2 is SYDVKM. The CDR3 contains 12 residues. V was shortened by 3 bases and J by 8 bases, with 7 bases between the two germline ends. The CDR3 sequence: CASSFNGEKLFF. The CDR3 coding sequence is TGTGCCAGCAGTTTTAACGGGGAAAAACTGTTTTTT.

This clonotype was seen repeatedly, ten times or more. V gene TRBV7-2 combines with J gene TRBJ2-3; D possibly matches TRBD1 or TRBD2 (7 bases each). CDR1 is SGHTA and CDR2 is FQGNSA in the germline V gene. The CDR3 runs to 15 residues. V was clipped by 5 bases and J by 7 bases, with 19 bases between them. Here the CDR3 reads CASSRGGRGGHTQYF. The DNA for the CDR3 is TGTGCCAGCAGCCGAGGTGGCAGGGGGGGACATACGCAGTATTTT.

J is TRBJ2-5 and V is TRBV11-2, with D perhaps TRBD1 (6 bases). The CDR3 runs 13 residues. Per germline, CDR1 SGHAT and CDR2 FQNNGV. V lost 5 bases and J lost 7, with 14 bases in between. CDR3 region: CASSPEGGRTQYF. CDR3 DNA sequence: TGTGCCAGCAGCCCAGAAGGGGGTCGGACCCAGTACTTC.

Points on this clonotype: This may be a read error: a much more frequent sequence differs by one nucleotide. Since no conserved phenylalanine or tryptophan closes the CDR3, a read error is the likely cause. The chain has TRBV14 and TRBJ1-1; 8 positions agree with TRBD1. The CDR3 is 16 residues long. V was pared by 4 bases and J by 6 bases, with 13 bases of the junction left unmatched. Germline V gene lookup returns CDR1 SGHDN and CDR2 FVKESK. The CDR3 DNA sequence: TGTGCCAGCAGCCGACAGGGGCTCGGTCTAGGGGCTGAAGCTTTCTTA. It codes for CASSRQGLGLGAEAFL.

The V gene is TRBV7-2, the J gene TRBJ2-5, with D tentatively TRBD1 (5 bases). The CDR3 spans 15 residues. The germline V and J ends were trimmed by 3 bases and 5 bases, with 16 bases remaining between them. Germline CDR1 reads SGHTA; CDR2 reads FQGNSA. This CDR3 is CASSLPGQGLETQYF. DNA for the CDR3: TGTGCCAGCAGCTTGCCAGGGCAGGGTTTGGAGACCCAGTACTTC.

V usage is TRBV7-2 and J usage is TRBJ2-3; the match to TRBD2 covers 8 bases. This CDR3 comprises 15 residues. The V segment lost 1 base and the J segment 3 bases; nucleotides outside the gene matches: 3. The germline CDR1 and CDR2 sequences are SGHTA and FQGNSA. For the CDR3, the DNA is TGTGCCAGCAGCTTAGATGGCGGGAGGACAGATACGCAGTATTTT. Translation: CASSLDGGRTDTQYF.

Turning to this clonotype: A read error may be the cause here, since a much bigger clone is one base away. This chain joins TRBV3-1 and TRBJ1-1; 8 nucleotides agree with TRBD1. Germline lookup yields CDR1 LGHDT and CDR2 YNNKEL (reference sequence). The ends lost 7 bases at V and 4 bases at J; junction bases unmatched: 8. This CDR3 is built from 14 residues. CDR3 DNA: TGTGCCAGCAACCTACAACAGGGGGTCACTGAAGCTTTCTTT. It translates to CASNLQQGVTEAFF. Supplemented by reference TRBV3-1 and TRBJ1-1, the full variable domain reads DTAVSQTPKYLVTQMGNDKSIKCEQNLGHDTMYWYKQDSKKFLKIMFSYNNKELIINETVPNRFSPKSPDKAHLNLHINSLELGDSAVYFCASNLQQGVTEAFFGQGTRLTVV.

This clonotype has a handful of counts. The chain combines TRBV4-1 with TRBJ1-4, with 11 bases that match TRBD1. After removal of 1 base from V and 6 bases from J, the junction contained 4 bases not matched to a gene. CDR3 length: 16 residues. Germline loops: CDR1 MGHRA, CDR2 YSYEKL. The CDR3 sequence is CASSQGPGQGDEKLFF. Written as DNA, the CDR3 is TGCGCCAGCAGCCAAGGCCCGGGACAGGGGGATGAAAAACTGTTTTTT.

This rearrangement joins TRBV7-9 to TRBJ2-7; no clear D gene. This CDR3 contains 14 residues. Trimming removed 3 bases from V and 5 bases from J, with 14 bases in between. The germline V gene encodes CDR1 SEHNR and CDR2 FQNEAQ (reference sequence). CDR3 in amino acids: CASSFDPILDEQYF. The DNA of the CDR3 is TGTGCCAGCAGCTTTGATCCAATCTTGGACGAGCAGTACTTC.

The V and J genes are TRBV12-3 or TRBV12-4 and TRBJ2-3, with TRBD2 matching 8 bases. CDR3 length equals 15 residues. Trimming took 4 bases from V and 3 from J; bases not matched to a gene: 6. This CDR3 reads CASSSTSVRTDTQYF. As DNA, the CDR3 is TGTGCCAGCAGTTCGACTAGCGTGAGGACAGATACGCAGTATTTT.

V usage is TRBV7-8 and J usage is TRBJ2-3, with 10 bases that match TRBD2. CDR1 is SGHVS and CDR2 is FQNEAQ in the germline V gene. The V gene end was trimmed by 1 base and the J gene end by 4 bases; junction bases not matched to a gene: 8. The CDR3 has 17 amino acids. The CDR3 here is CASSLGERGGLSDTQYF. The CDR3 DNA sequence: TGTGCCAGCAGCTTAGGAGAGCGGGGGGGCTTATCAGATACGCAGTATTTT.

This clonotype has just a few counts. The V gene is TRBV4-3, the J gene TRBJ1-4, with TRBD1 matching 7 bases. From germline, CDR1 is LGHNA and CDR2 YSLEER. V shed 5 bases, J shed 8 bases, and the junction held 11 bases outside the gene matches. The CDR3 length is 15 residues. The CDR3 DNA follows: TGCGCCAGCAGCGACGACAGGGTAGTGGAGGAAAAACTGTTTTTT. It yields the protein CASSDDRVVEEKLFF.

This clonotype was seen more than once but under ten times. CDR3 protein: CASPPQGGDIQYF. CDR3 DNA: TGTGCCAGCCCCCCCCAGGGGGGAGACATTCAGTACTTC. This chain joins TRBV28 and TRBJ2-4; tentative D call: TRBD1 (7 bases). Germline CDR1 is MDHEN and CDR2 is SYDVKM. V dropped 8 bases and J dropped 8 bases, with 16 bases sitting between them. CDR3 length equals 13 residues.

This chain joins TRBV28 and TRBJ1-5; 7 bases fit TRBD1. There are 15 residues in the CDR3. Germline V gene lookup returns CDR1 MDHEN and CDR2 SYDVKM. The J segment lost 3 bases and the V segment lost 4 bases, leaving 6 bases of the junction unmatched. The CDR3 protein is CASSWGDSTNQPQHF. In nucleotides, the CDR3 is TGTGCCAGCAGTTGGGGGGACAGTACCAATCAGCCCCAGCATTTT.